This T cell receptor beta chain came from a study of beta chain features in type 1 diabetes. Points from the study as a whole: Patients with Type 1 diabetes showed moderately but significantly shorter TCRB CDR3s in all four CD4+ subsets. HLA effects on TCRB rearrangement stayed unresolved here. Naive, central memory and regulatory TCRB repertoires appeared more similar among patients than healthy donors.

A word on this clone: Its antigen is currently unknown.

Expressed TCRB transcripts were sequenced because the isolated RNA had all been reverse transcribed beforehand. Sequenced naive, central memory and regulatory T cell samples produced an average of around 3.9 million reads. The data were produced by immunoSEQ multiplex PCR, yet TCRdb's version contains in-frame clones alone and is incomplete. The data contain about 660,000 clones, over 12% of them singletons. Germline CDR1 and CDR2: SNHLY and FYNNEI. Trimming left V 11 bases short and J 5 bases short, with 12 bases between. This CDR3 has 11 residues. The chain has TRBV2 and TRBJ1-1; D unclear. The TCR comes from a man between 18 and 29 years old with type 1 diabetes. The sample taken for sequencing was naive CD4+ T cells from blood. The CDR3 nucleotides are TGTGCCGGAACAGAAGGTACTGAAGCTTTCTTT. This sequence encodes CAGTEGTEAFF.